This T cell receptor (beta chain) was identified during a study of T-cell memory formation after mild COVID-19. Looking at the study overall: TCR clusters showed largely donor specificity.

CDR3 size: 15 residues. Per germline, CDR1 MDHEN and CDR2 SYDVKM. V lost 2 bases and J lost 0, with 10 bases in between. TCR alpha and TCR beta cDNA libraries carrying sample barcodes and UMIs came from 5'RACE with constant-segment primers. Each CDR3 protein gets one entry after TCRdb re-called the 5' RACE reads with MiXCR. Among fewer than 250,000 distinct CDR3 sequences listed, roughly a tenth were seen once. Overall study findings and caveats: Clones from the second wave (peaking day 37) had unconfirmed SARS-CoV-2 specificity. Pre-infection memory held some responding clones, suggesting pre-existing cross-reactive T cells responded.

Notes on this clonotype: Its antigen is currently unknown.

The gene calls are TRBV28 and TRBJ1-1; D not resolved. Sequencing was performed on PBMCs or a T cell subset sorted from them (not recorded which). This clonotype originated in a man aged 18 to 30 who had mild COVID-19 (a few samples of this study predate the infection). Cell type and time point are not known. In DNA, the CDR3 is TGTGCCAGCAGTTTAGGCGGATCTCTGAACACTGAAGCTTTCTTT. Amino acids: CASSLGGSLNTEAFF.